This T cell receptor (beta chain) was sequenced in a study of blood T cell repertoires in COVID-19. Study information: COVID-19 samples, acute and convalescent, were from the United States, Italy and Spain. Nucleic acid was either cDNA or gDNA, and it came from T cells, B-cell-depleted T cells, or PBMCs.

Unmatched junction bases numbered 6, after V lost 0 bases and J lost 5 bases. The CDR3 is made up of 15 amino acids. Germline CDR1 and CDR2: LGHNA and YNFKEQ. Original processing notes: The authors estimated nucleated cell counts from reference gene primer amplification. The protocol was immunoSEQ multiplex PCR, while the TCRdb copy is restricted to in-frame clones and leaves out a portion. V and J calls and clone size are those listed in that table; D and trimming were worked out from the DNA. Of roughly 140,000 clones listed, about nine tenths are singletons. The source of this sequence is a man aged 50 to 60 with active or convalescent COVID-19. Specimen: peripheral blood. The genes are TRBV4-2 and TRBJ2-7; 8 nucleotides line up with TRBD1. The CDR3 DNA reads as TGTGCCAGCAGCCAAGAAGACAGGGGAAGGGACGAGCAGTACTTC. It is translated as CASSQEDRGRDEQYF.